The T cell receptor (beta chain) under discussion was sequenced for a study of tumor and adjacent non-tumor tissue in lung cancer. This sample's RNA came from whole unsorted tissue. More than 3 cm separated this lung sample from the edge of the tumor. Newly diagnosed lung cancer patients had thoracic surgery in China, August–late 2014, without prior chemotherapy. Study-wide points: In normal lung, the top 100 clones were significantly more dominant than in tumor. Compared with tumor, normal lung showed significantly lower TCR diversity.

In regard to this clonotype: The antigen remains unidentified. One end of the junction is discordant with germline, which a read error may explain.

The V gene's germline CDR1 is MNHEY and CDR2 SVGAGI. The CDR3 runs to 15 residues. TCRbeta libraries were built with three rounds of nested PCR, modified from ARM-PCR. TCRdb re-analysed the multiplex PCR reads in MiXCR, keeping a single row per CDR3 protein. The sample yields about 76,000 distinct CDR3 sequences, 80% to 90% seen once. This chain uses TRBV6-5 with TRBJ2-1, with 9 nucleotides matching TRBD1. This TCR came from a man in his 60s with non-small cell lung cancer. Source material: distant non-tumor lung tissue. The CDR3 DNA follows: TGTGACAGCAGCCCCGGACAGGGGTGTAGTAATGAGCAGTTCTTC. Its translation is CDSSPGQGCSNEQFF.